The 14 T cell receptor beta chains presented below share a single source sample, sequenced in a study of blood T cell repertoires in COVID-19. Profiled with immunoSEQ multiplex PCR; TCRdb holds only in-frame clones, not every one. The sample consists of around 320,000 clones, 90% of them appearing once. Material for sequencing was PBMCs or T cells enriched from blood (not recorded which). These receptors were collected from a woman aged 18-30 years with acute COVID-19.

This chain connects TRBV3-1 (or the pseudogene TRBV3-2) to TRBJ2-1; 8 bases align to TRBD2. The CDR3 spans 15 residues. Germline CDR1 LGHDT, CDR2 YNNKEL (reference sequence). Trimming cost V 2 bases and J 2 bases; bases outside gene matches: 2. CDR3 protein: CASSQFGRAYNEQFF. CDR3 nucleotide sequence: TGTGCCAGCAGCCAATTCGGGAGGGCCTACAATGAGCAGTTCTTC.

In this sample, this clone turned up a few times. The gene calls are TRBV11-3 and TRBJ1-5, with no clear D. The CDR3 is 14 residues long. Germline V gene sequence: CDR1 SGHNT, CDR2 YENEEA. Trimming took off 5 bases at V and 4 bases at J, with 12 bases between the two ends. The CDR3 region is CASSPPGGNQPQHF. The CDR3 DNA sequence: TGTGCCAGCAGCCCCCCGGGAGGGAATCAGCCCCAGCATTTT.

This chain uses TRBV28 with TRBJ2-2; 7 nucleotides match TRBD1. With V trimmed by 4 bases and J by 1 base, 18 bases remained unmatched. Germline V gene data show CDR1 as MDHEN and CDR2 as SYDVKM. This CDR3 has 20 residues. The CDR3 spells CASSSRYRGILFWNTGELFF. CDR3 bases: TGTGCCAGCAGTTCCCGATACAGGGGAATATTGTTTTGGAACACCGGGGAGCTGTTTTTT.

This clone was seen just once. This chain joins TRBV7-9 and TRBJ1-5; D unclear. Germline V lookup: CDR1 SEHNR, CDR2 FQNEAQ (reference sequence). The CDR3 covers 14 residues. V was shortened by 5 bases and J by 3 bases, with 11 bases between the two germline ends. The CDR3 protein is CASSPVNPNQPQHF. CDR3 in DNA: TGTGCCAGCAGCCCGGTCAACCCCAATCAGCCCCAGCATTTT.

CDR3 sequence: CASSIRLAGTYNEQFF. For the CDR3, the DNA is TGTGCCAGCAGCATAAGACTAGCGGGGACGTACAATGAGCAGTTCTTC. The chain joins TRBV9 to TRBJ2-1; 11 bases align to TRBD2. V was pared by 4 bases and J by 4 bases, with 7 bases of the junction left unmatched. Germline values: CDR1 SGDLS, CDR2 YYNGEE. The CDR3 sequence is 16 residues long. The full variable domain, its missing parts supplied by reference TRBV9 and TRBJ2-1, is DSGVTQTPKHLITATGQRVTLRCSPRSGDLSVYWYQQSLDQGLQFLIQYYNGEERAKGNILERFSAQQFPDLHSELNLSSLELGDSALYFCASSIRLAGTYNEQFFGPGTRLTVL.

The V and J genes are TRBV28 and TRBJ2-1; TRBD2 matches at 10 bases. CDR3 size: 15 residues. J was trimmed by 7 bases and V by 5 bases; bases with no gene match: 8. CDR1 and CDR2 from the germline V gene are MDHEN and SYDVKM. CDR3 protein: CASSKALAGVNEQFF. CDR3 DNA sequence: TGTGCCAGCAGTAAAGCCCTAGCGGGAGTGAATGAGCAGTTCTTC.

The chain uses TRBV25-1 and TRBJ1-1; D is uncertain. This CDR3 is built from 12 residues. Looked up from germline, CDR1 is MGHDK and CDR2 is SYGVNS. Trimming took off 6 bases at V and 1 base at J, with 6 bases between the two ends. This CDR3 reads CASRTQNTEAFF. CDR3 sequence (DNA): TGTGCCAGCAGGACACAGAACACTGAAGCTTTCTTT.

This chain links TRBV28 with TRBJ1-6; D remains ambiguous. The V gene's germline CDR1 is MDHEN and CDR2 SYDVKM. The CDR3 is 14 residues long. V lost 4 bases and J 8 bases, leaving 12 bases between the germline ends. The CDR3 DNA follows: TGTGCCAGCAGTTCCAACGGGGATTATTCACCCCTCCACTTT. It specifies CASSSNGDYSPLHF.

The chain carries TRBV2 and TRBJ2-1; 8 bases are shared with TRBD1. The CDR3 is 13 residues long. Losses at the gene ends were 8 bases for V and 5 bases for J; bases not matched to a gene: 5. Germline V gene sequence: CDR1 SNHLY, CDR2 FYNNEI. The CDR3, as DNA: TGTGCCAGCGGGGGACAGGCAAACAATGAGCAGTTCTTC. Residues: CASGGQANNEQFF.

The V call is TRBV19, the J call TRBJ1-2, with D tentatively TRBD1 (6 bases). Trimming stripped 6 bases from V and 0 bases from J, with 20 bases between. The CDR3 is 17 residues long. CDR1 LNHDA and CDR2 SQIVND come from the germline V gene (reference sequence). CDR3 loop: CASRQNQGLGTNYGYTF. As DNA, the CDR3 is TGTGCCAGTAGACAAAACCAGGGGCTGGGGACTAACTATGGCTACACCTTC.

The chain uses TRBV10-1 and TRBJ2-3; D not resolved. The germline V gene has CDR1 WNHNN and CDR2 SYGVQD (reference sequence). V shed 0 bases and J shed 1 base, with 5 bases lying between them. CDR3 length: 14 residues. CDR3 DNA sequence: TGCGCCAGCAGTGAGTCCTATGGCACAGATACGCAGTATTTT. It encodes CASSESYGTDTQYF.

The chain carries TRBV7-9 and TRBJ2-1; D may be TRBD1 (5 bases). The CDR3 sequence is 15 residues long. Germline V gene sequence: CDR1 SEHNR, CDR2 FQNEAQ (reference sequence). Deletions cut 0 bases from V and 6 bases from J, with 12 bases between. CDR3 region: CASSLAKTVTNEQFF. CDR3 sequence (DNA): TGTGCCAGCAGCTTAGCAAAGACAGTAACCAATGAGCAGTTCTTC.

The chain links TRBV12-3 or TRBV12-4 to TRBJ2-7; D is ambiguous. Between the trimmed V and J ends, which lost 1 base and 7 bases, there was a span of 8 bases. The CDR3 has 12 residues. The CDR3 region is CASSLVGLEQYF. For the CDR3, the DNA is TGTGCCAGCAGTTTAGTGGGCTTAGAGCAGTACTTC.

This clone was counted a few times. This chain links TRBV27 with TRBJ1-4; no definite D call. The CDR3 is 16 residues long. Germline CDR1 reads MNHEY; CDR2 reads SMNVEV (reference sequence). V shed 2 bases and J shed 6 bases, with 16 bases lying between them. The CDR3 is CASSLSPGEGDEKLFF. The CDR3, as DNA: TGTGCCAGCAGTTTAAGCCCAGGAGAGGGAGATGAAAAACTGTTTTTT. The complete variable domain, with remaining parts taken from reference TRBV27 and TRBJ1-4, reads EAQVTQNPRYLITVTGKKLTVTCSQNMNHEYMSWYRQDPGLGLRQIYYSMNVEVTDKGDVPEGYKVSRKEKRNFPLILESPSPNQTSLYFCASSLSPGEGDEKLFFGSGTQLSVL.